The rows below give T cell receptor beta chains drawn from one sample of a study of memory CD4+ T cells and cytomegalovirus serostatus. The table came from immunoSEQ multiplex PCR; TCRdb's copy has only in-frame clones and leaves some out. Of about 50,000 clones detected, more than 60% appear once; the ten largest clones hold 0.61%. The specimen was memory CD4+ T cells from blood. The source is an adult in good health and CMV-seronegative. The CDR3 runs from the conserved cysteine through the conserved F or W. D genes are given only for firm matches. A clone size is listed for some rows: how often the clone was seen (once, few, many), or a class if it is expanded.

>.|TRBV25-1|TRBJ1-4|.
CASSEHGQPREKLFF
TGTGCCAGCAGTGAACATGGACAGCCCCGGGAAAAACTGTTTTTT
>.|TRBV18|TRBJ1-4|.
CASSAPGDENEKLFF
TGTGCCAGCTCAGCCCCGGGGGACGAGAATGAAAAACTGTTTTTT
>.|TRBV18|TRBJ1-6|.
CASSTGNSPLHF
TGTGCCAGCTCAACAGGAAATTCACCCCTCCACTTT
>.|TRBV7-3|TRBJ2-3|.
CASRDTGSRTDTQYF
TGTGCCAGCAGAGATACCGGGAGCCGCACAGATACGCAGTATTTT
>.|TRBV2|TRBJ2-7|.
CASSEAPGLSEQYF
TGTGCCAGCAGTGAAGCTCCCGGGTTGTCCGAGCAGTACTTC
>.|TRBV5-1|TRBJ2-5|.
CASTLGRQGGETQYF
TGCGCCAGCACCCTGGGCCGACAGGGAGGGGAGACCCAGTACTTC
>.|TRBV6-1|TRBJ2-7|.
CASSASDLSYEQYF
TGTGCCAGCAGTGCCTCCGACCTCTCCTACGAGCAGTACTTC
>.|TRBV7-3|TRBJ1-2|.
CASSPTQLDGYTF
TGTGCCAGCAGCCCTACCCAGCTTGATGGCTACACCTTC
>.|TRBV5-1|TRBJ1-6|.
CASSLEGLNSPLHF
TGCGCCAGCAGCTTGGAAGGCTTGAATTCACCCCTCCACTTT
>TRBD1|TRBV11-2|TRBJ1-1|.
CASSATGGNTEAFF
TGTGCCAGCAGCGCGACAGGGGGGAACACTGAAGCTTTCTTT
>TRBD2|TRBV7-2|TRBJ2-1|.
CASSSLAGGYNEQFF
TGTGCCAGCAGCTCCCTAGCGGGGGGCTACAATGAGCAGTTCTTC
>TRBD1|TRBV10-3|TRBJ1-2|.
CAISHGGGDYGYTF
TGTGCCATCAGCCACGGAGGGGGCGACTATGGCTACACCTTC
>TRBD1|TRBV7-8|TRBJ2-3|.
CASSFWTGQDTQYF
TGTGCCAGCAGCTTCTGGACAGGTCAAGATACGCAGTATTTT
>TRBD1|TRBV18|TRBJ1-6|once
CASSPGQGARSPLHF
TGTGCCAGCTCGCCAGGACAGGGGGCTCGTTCACCCCTCCACTTT
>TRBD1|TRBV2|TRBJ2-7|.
CASSPPGQGTEQYF
TGTGCCAGCAGTCCGCCGGGACAGGGTACCGAGCAGTACTTC
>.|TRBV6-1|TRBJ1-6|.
CATDPGTTYNSPLHF
TGTGCCACCGACCCAGGGACCACCTATAATTCACCCCTCCACTTT
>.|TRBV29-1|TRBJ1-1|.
CSVQQGGGTEAFF
TGCAGCGTCCAACAGGGTGGCGGCACTGAAGCTTTCTTT
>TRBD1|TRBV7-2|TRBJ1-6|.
CASSSKRTGDSPLHF
TGTGCCAGCAGCTCCAAACGGACAGGCGATTCACCCCTCCACTTT
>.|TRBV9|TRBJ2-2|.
CASSASYGELFF
TGTGCCAGCAGCGCGAGTTACGGGGAGCTGTTTTTT
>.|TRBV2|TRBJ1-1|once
CASSLSGAMNTEAFF
TGTGCCAGCAGTCTTTCCGGGGCCATGAACACTGAAGCTTTCTTT
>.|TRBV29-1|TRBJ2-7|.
CSVEERDEQYF
TGCAGCGTTGAAGAGCGCGACGAGCAGTACTTC